This T cell receptor (beta chain) came from a study of OX40 agonist ivuxolimab in advanced cancers. This CDR3 region has 14 residues. Germline CDR1 SGHTA, CDR2 FQGNSA. V shed 4 bases and J shed 5 bases, with 11 bases lying between them. Sequenced by immunoSEQ multiplex PCR; TCRdb stores in-frame clones only, minus some. The sample yields about 64,000 clones, more than 75% seen once. The sequencing here drew on CD4+ or CD8+ T cells sorted from blood, taken in a trial of the OX40 agonist ivuxolimab. The V and J genes are TRBV7-2 and TRBJ2-2; D tentatively fits TRBD1 or TRBD2 (5 bases each). This sequence originates from an adult with an advanced solid tumor such as melanoma, head and neck, liver or kidney cancer. The CDR3 region is CASSSGPQTGELFF. In DNA, the CDR3 is TGTGCCAGCAGCTCGGGACCTCAAACCGGGGAGCTGTTTTTT.